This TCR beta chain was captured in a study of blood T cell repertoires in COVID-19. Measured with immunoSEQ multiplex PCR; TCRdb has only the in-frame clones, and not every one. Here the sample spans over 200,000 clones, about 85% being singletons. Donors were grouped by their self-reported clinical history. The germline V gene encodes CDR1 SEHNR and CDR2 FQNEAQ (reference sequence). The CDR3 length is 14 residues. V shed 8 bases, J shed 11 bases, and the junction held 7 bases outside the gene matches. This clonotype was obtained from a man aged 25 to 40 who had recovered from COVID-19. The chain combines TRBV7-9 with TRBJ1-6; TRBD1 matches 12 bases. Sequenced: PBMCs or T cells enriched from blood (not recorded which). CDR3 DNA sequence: TGTGCCAGCGTCGGGACAGGGGGCTTGACACCCCTCCACTTT. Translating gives CASVGTGGLTPLHF.